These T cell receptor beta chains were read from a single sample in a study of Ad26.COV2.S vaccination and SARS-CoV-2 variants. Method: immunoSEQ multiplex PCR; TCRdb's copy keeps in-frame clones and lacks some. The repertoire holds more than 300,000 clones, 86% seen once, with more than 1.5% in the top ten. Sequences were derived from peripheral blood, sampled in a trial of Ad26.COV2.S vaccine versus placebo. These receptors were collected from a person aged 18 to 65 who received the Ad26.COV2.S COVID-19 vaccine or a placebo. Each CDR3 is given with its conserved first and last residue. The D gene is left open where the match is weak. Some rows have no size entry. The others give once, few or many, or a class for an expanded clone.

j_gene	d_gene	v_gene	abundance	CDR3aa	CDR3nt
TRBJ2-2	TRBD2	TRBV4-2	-	CASSQALAGTNTGELFF	TGTGCCAGCAGCCAGGCGCTAGCGGGGACCAACACCGGGGAGCTGTTTTTT
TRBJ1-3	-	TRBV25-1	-	CASSDGVNTIYF	TGTGCCAGCAGTGATGGGGTAAACACCATATATTTT
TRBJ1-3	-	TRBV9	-	CASSVEAGNTIYF	TGTGCCAGCAGCGTAGAGGCTGGAAACACCATATATTTT
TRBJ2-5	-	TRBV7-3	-	CASSLGGKGIGETQYF	TGTGCCAGCAGCTTGGGGGGAAAGGGAATAGGGGAGACCCAGTACTTC
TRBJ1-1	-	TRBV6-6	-	CASSYITGMNTEAFF	TGTGCCAGCAGTTATATAACAGGAATGAACACTGAAGCTTTCTTT
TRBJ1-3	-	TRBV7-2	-	CASSLVQGGFSAIYF	TGTGCCAGCAGCTTAGTACAGGGAGGCTTCTCGGCCATATATTTT
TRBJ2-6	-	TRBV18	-	CASSPSGLSSGANVLTF	TGTGCCAGCTCTCCTTCGGGACTTTCCTCTGGGGCCAACGTCCTGACTTTC
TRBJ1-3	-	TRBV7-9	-	CASSLLFSSGNTIYF	TGTGCCAGCAGCTTACTCTTCAGCTCTGGAAACACCATATATTTT
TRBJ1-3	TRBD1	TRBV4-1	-	CASSLRGTGDKTDGNTIYF	TGCGCCAGCAGCCTTAGGGGGACAGGGGATAAAACGGATGGAAACACCATATATTTT
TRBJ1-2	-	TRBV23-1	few	CASRQGRQRYRCGYTF	TGCGCCAGCAGACAGGGTCGTCAAAGGTATCGGTGTGGCTACACCTTC
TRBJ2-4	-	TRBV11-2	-	CASSIQGIAKNIQYF	TGTGCCAGCAGCATACAGGGAATAGCCAAAAACATTCAGTACTTC
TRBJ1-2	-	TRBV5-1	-	CASSLEGIGVNYGYTF	TGCGCCAGCAGCTTGGAAGGAATAGGGGTTAACTATGGCTACACCTTC
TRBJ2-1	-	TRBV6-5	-	CASSSQTNYNEQFF	TGTGCCAGCAGTTCTCAGACTAATTACAATGAGCAGTTCTTC
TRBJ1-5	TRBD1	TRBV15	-	CATSRDTGANQPQHF	TGTGCCACCAGCAGGGATACAGGGGCCAATCAGCCCCAGCATTTT
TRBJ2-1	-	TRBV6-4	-	CASSSDWGAYNEQFF	TGTGCCAGCAGTTCGGACTGGGGGGCTTACAATGAGCAGTTCTTC
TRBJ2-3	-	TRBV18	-	CASSPPGRSTDTQYF	TGTGCCAGCTCACCCCCCGGGCGAAGCACAGATACGCAGTATTTT
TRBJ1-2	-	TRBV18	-	CASSPLKENGYTF	TGTGCCAGCTCACCGCTTAAAGAAAATGGCTACACCTTC
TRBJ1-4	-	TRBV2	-	CASSQGTEKLFF	TGTGCCAGCAGTCAGGGGACTGAAAAACTGTTTTTT
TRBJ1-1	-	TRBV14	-	CASSFYGTEAFF	TGTGCCAGCAGCTTTTACGGAACTGAAGCTTTCTTT
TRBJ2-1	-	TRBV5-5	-	CASSPGEAAQYNEQFF	TGTGCCAGCAGCCCCGGGGAGGCGGCACAATACAATGAGCAGTTCTTC
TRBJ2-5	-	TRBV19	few	CASSRNHQETQYF	TGTGCCAGTAGTAGGAATCACCAAGAGACCCAGTACTTC
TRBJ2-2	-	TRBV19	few	CASSGRVNTGELFF	TGTGCCAGTAGTGGCAGGGTGAACACCGGGGAGCTGTTTTTT
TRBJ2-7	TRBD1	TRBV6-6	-	CASSLPGQGYEQYF	TGTGCCAGCAGCCTGCCGGGACAGGGCTACGAGCAGTACTTC
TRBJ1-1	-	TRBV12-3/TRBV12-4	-	CASSLSGGTEAFF	TGTGCCAGCAGTTTGAGTGGCGGGACTGAAGCTTTCTTT
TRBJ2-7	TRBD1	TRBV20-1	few	CSASGNRGSSYEQYF	TGCAGTGCTAGTGGAAACAGGGGCTCCTCCTACGAGCAGTACTTC
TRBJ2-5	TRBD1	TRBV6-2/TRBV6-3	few	CASSSGTEAQGAQYF	TGTGCCAGCAGTTCCGGGACAGAGGCCCAAGGGGCCCAGTACTTC
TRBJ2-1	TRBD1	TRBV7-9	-	CASSFDRVYNEQFF	TGTGCCAGCAGCTTCGACAGGGTGTACAATGAGCAGTTCTTC
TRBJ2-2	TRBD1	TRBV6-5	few	CASRGTGNTGELFF	TGTGCCAGCAGGGGGACAGGAAACACCGGGGAGCTGTTTTTT
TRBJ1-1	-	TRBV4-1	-	CASSQAGRGNTEAFF	TGCGCCAGCAGCCAAGCGGGCAGGGGAAACACTGAAGCTTTCTTT
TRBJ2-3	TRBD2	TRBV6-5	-	CATRRTSGGDTQYF	TGTGCCACTCGGCGGACTAGCGGGGGGGATACGCAGTATTTT
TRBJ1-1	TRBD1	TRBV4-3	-	CASSQNGQGGGKAFF	TGCGCCAGCAGCCAAAACGGACAGGGCGGGGGGAAAGCTTTCTTT
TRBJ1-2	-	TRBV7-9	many	CASSLDTYGYTF	TGTGCCAGCAGCCTGGACACTTATGGCTACACCTTC
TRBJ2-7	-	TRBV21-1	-	CASSKKGEENEQYF	TGTGCCAGCAGCAAGAAGGGGGAAGAAAACGAGCAGTACTTC
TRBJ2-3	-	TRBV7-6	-	CASSLSPVVDTQYF	TGTGCCAGCAGCTTATCCCCGGTGGTAGATACGCAGTATTTT
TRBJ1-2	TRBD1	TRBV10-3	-	CAISESLDRAGYGYTF	TGTGCCATCAGTGAGTCGCTAGACAGGGCGGGCTATGGCTACACCTTC
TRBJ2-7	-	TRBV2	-	CASRSVGNEQYF	TGTGCCAGCCGGAGCGTAGGCAACGAGCAGTACTTC
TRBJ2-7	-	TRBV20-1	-	CSVGAFEQYF	TGCAGTGTAGGAGCCTTCGAGCAGTACTTC
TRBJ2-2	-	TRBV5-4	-	CASSFYTGELFF	TGTGCCAGCAGCTTCTACACCGGGGAGCTGTTTTTT
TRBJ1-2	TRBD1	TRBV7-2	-	CASSFFPGQGVSGYTF	TGTGCCAGCAGCTTCTTTCCGGGACAGGGGGTCTCTGGCTACACCTTC
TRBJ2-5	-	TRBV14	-	CASSRHPQETQYF	TGTGCCAGCAGCCGACACCCCCAAGAGACCCAGTACTTC
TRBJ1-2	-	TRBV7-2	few	CASSLWGNYGYTF	TGTGCCAGCAGCTTGTGGGGGAACTATGGCTACACCTTC
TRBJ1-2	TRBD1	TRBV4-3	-	CASSQGTGSNYGYTF	TGCGCCAGCAGCCAGGGGACAGGGAGTAACTATGGCTACACCTTC
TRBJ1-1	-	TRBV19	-	CASSRGFSTEAFF	TGTGCCAGTAGCAGGGGTTTTAGTACTGAAGCTTTCTTT
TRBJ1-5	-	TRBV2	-	CASSHRGPNQPQHF	TGTGCCAGCAGTCACCGGGGTCCTAATCAGCCCCAGCATTTT
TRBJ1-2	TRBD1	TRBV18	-	CASSPGRGTDGYTF	TGTGCCAGCTCACCAGGCAGGGGGACGGATGGCTACACCTTC
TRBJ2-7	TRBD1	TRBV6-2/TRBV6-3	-	CASSNPRTGNDEQYF	TGTGCCAGCAGTAACCCCAGGACAGGGAACGACGAGCAGTACTTC
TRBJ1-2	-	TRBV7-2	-	CASSRPFFHNNYGYTF	TGTGCCAGCAGCAGGCCCTTCTTTCACAACAACTATGGCTACACCTTC
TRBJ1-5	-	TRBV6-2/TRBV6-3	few	CASSSWGSPSYSNQPQHF	TGTGCCAGCAGTTCCTGGGGCTCCCCCTCTTATAGCAATCAGCCCCAGCATTTT
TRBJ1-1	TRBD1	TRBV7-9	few	CASSTQTGDTSPAFF	TGTGCCAGCAGCACCCAGACAGGGGACACGTCCCCAGCTTTCTTT
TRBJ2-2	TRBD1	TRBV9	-	CASSSSGQGSFVTGELFF	TGTGCCAGCAGCTCCTCGGGACAGGGTTCGTTCGTGACCGGGGAGCTGTTTTTT
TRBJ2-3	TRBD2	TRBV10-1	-	CASSASGGLTDTQYF	TGCGCCAGCAGTGCGAGCGGGGGACTCACAGATACGCAGTATTTT
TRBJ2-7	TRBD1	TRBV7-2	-	CASSSGQGAYEQYF	TGTGCCAGCAGCTCGGGACAGGGGGCCTACGAGCAGTACTTC
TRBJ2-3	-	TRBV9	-	CASSVVGGTESDTQYF	TGTGCCAGCAGCGTAGTAGGCGGGACTGAATCAGATACGCAGTATTTT
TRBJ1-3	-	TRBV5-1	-	CASSFDTGNTIYF	TGCGCCAGCAGCTTTGACACTGGAAACACCATATATTTT
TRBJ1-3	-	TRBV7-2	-	CASSSDPRTGNTIYF	TGTGCCAGCAGCTCCGACCCCCGGACTGGAAACACCATATATTTT
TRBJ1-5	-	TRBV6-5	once	CASRSDLDQPQHF	TGTGCCAGCCGGAGTGACCTGGATCAGCCCCAGCATTTT
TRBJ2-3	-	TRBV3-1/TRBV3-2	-	CASSQVGGPDTQYF	TGTGCCAGCAGCCAAGTAGGCGGCCCAGATACGCAGTATTTT
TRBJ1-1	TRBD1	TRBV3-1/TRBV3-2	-	CASSQARPGQGAPEAFF	TGTGCCAGCAGCCAAGCGCGCCCTGGACAGGGGGCCCCTGAAGCTTTCTTT
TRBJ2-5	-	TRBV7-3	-	CASSLGPSGETQYF	TGTGCCAGCAGCTTAGGCCCCTCGGGAGAGACCCAGTACTTC
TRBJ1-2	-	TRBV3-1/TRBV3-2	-	CASSQQDNYGYTF	TGTGCCAGCAGCCAACAAGATAACTATGGCTACACCTTC